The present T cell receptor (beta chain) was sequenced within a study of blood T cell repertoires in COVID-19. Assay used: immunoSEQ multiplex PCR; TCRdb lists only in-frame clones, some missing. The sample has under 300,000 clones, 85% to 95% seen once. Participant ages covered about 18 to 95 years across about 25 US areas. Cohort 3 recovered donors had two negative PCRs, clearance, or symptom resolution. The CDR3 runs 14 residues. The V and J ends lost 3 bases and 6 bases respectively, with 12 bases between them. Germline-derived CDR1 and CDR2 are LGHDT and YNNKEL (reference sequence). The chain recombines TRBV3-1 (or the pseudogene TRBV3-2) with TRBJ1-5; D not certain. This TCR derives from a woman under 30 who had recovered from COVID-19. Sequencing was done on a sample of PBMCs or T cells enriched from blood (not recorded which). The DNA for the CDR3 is TGTGCCAGCAGCCAGGTAGCCCGAGGTCAGCCCCAGCATTTT. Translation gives CASSQVARGQPQHF.